This is a list of T cell receptor beta chains from one sample in a study of T-cell reconstitution after alpha-beta-depleted transplantation in children. TCRdb passed the PCR reads through MiXCR, listing each CDR3 protein once. There are approximately 650,000 distinct CDR3 sequences in the sample; under 15% occur only once, and 0.79% lies in the top ten. This specimen was PBMCs, taken before TCRalphabeta/CD19-depleted stem cell transplant. The receptors originated from a girl aged 2 to 10 with congenital amegakaryocytic thrombocytopenia, due to receive a stem cell transplant. Each CDR3 is given with its conserved first and last residue. The D gene is left open where the match is weak. Clone size appears in some rows only: once, few, many, or a class for an expanded clone.

V gene	D gene	J gene	clone size	CDR3 protein	CDR3 DNA
TRBV12-3/TRBV12-4	NA	TRBJ2-1	NA	CASSTGSGAGNEQFF	TGTGCCAGCAGCACCGGATCAGGGGCGGGCAATGAGCAGTTCTTC
TRBV7-6	NA	TRBJ2-1	few	CASSRYGTSPVNEQFF	TGTGCCAGCAGCCGCTACGGGACAAGTCCAGTCAATGAGCAGTTCTTC
TRBV4-1	NA	TRBJ1-1	many	CASSQDWQGQTEAFF	TGCGCCAGCAGCCAAGATTGGCAGGGGCAAACTGAAGCTTTCTTT
TRBV6-5	TRBD2	TRBJ2-3	many	CASSLLGTSVGDTQYF	TGTGCCAGCAGCCTACTCGGGACTAGCGTGGGAGATACGCAGTATTTT
TRBV7-2	NA	TRBJ2-2	few	CASDRANTGELFF	TGTGCCTCCGATCGGGCGAACACCGGGGAGCTGTTTTTT
TRBV5-6	NA	TRBJ2-7	many	CASSVEPSATYEQYF	TGTGCCAGCAGCGTAGAACCCTCCGCGACCTACGAGCAGTACTTC
TRBV14	NA	TRBJ2-5	few	CASSQGKGQYQETQYF	TGTGCCAGCAGCCAAGGGAAGGGGCAGTACCAAGAGACCCAGTACTTC
TRBV5-6	TRBD2	TRBJ2-3	NA	CASRPGLAGVGTDTQYF	TGTGCCAGCAGACCTGGACTAGCGGGAGTAGGCACAGATACGCAGTATTTT
TRBV7-9	TRBD1	TRBJ1-4	few	CASSFPGQAEKLFF	TGTGCCAGCAGCTTCCCTGGACAGGCCGAAAAACTGTTTTTT
TRBV20-1	TRBD2	TRBJ2-7	NA	CSARDGLAGGYEQYF	TGCAGTGCTAGAGATGGACTAGCGGGAGGGTACGAGCAGTACTTC
TRBV20-1	NA	TRBJ2-5	many	CSARKETQTQYF	TGCAGTGCTAGAAAGGAGACGCAGACCCAGTACTTC
TRBV5-1	TRBD2	TRBJ2-1	many	CASSLARLAGDNEQFF	TGCGCCAGCAGCTTGGCCCGGCTAGCGGGAGACAATGAGCAGTTCTTC
TRBV4-1	TRBD2	TRBJ2-1	NA	CASSHGLAGFSSSYNEQFF	TGCGCCAGCAGCCACGGACTAGCGGGATTTTCGAGCTCCTACAATGAGCAGTTCTTC
TRBV29-1	TRBD1	TRBJ2-7	many	CSVTGGLYEQYF	TGCAGCGTTACAGGGGGGCTCTACGAGCAGTACTTC
TRBV4-1	TRBD2	TRBJ2-7	many	CASSQEKVRREDYEQYF	TGCGCCAGCAGCCAAGAAAAAGTTAGACGGGAGGACTACGAGCAGTACTTC
TRBV20-1	TRBD2	TRBJ2-5	many	CSASGGLEETQYF	TGCAGTGCTAGCGGCGGACTAGAAGAGACCCAGTACTTC
TRBV5-1	NA	TRBJ1-3	NA	CASSFREPGNTIYF	TGCGCCAGCAGCTTCCGGGAACCTGGAAACACCATATATTTT
TRBV7-6	NA	TRBJ2-1	few	CASSSWTGSSSYNEQFF	TGTGCCAGCAGCTCCTGGACGGGTTCCAGCTCCTACAATGAGCAGTTCTTC
TRBV7-2	TRBD2	TRBJ2-7	NA	CASSLANLAGSLYEQYF	TGTGCCAGCAGCTTAGCTAACCTAGCGGGATCCCTCTACGAGCAGTACTTC
TRBV20-1	NA	TRBJ2-5	few	CSALLEQDQETQYF	TGCAGTGCCCTTTTGGAGCAGGACCAAGAGACCCAGTACTTC
TRBV4-1	NA	TRBJ2-1	few	CASSQAERTSEQFF	TGCGCCAGCAGCCAAGCTGAGAGGACCAGTGAGCAGTTCTTC
TRBV4-1	NA	TRBJ1-1	many	CASSQVGGTDTEAFF	TGCGCCAGCAGCCAAGTAGGGGGAACAGACACTGAAGCTTTCTTT
TRBV6-5	NA	TRBJ1-2	many	CASSYFGYGYTF	TGTGCCAGCAGTTACTTTGGATATGGCTACACCTTC
TRBV6-6	NA	TRBJ2-2	many	CASGAANTGELFF	TGTGCCAGCGGGGCAGCCAACACCGGGGAGCTGTTTTTT
TRBV5-1	TRBD2	TRBJ2-3	NA	CASSRGGVTDTQYF	TGCGCCAGCAGCCGGGGGGGGGTCACAGATACGCAGTATTTT
TRBV20-1	NA	TRBJ2-1	few	CSARDLAGGGNEQFF	TGCAGTGCTAGAGATCTGGCCGGGGGCGGGAATGAGCAGTTCTTC
TRBV19	TRBD2	TRBJ2-1	NA	CASSRLAGPISSYNEQFF	TGTGCCAGTAGTCGACTAGCGGGGCCGATTAGCTCCTACAATGAGCAGTTCTTC
TRBV7-9	NA	TRBJ2-3	few	CASSLLSIYDTQYF	TGTGCCAGCAGCTTGCTATCCATTTATGATACGCAGTATTTT
TRBV20-1	NA	TRBJ1-2	NA	CSARTSFVTRSTF	TGCAGTGCTAGAACCTCCTTTGTTACCCGCTCCACCTTC
TRBV7-3	TRBD1	TRBJ2-4	many	CASSLYRGNIQYF	TGTGCCAGCAGCTTATACAGGGGAAACATTCAGTACTTC
TRBV3-1	NA	TRBJ2-2	NA	CASSPRIRIPTGNTGELFF	TGTGCCAGCAGCCCTCGTATTCGGATACCGACAGGAAACACCGGGGAGCTGTTTTTT
TRBV6-6	NA	TRBJ2-3	many	CASSYGGPDTQYF	TGTGCCAGCAGTTACGGAGGGCCCGATACGCAGTATTTT
TRBV5-1	NA	TRBJ1-5	many	CASSLEGRLNQPQHF	TGCGCCAGCAGCTTGGAGGGCCGGCTAAATCAGCCCCAGCATTTT
TRBV11-1	TRBD2	TRBJ2-1	NA	CASSLGSGRSPSQFF	TGTGCCAGCAGCTTAGGGAGCGGGAGGTCCCCTTCGCAGTTCTTC
TRBV7-9	TRBD1	TRBJ1-2	NA	CASSLIGTGRHRYTF	TGTGCCAGCAGCTTAATCGGGACAGGGAGACATCGCTACACCTTC
TRBV15	TRBD1	TRBJ2-3	few	CATSGRTGLRDTQYF	TGTGCCACCAGCGGACGGACAGGGCTGAGAGATACGCAGTATTTT
TRBV28	NA	TRBJ2-7	few	CASSPTGNDYEQYF	TGTGCCAGCAGTCCCACAGGGAACGACTACGAGCAGTACTTC
TRBV20-1	TRBD1	TRBJ2-7	many	CSAAPGTGGPEQYF	TGCAGTGCTGCCCCCGGGACAGGGGGTCCCGAGCAGTACTTC
TRBV12-3/TRBV12-4	TRBD2	TRBJ2-7	many	CASTRTSGRGYEQYF	TGTGCCAGCACCAGGACTAGCGGGAGAGGGTACGAGCAGTACTTC
TRBV11-2	TRBD1	TRBJ2-7	many	CASSGKLGQVKPYEQYF	TGTGCCAGCAGCGGAAAGCTAGGACAGGTGAAACCCTACGAGCAGTACTTC
TRBV11-2	TRBD2	TRBJ2-1	few	CASSFTGTSGNEQFF	TGTGCCAGCAGCTTCACGGGGACTAGCGGGAACGAGCAGTTCTTC
TRBV29-1	TRBD2	TRBJ2-7	NA	CSVGTSGVRVYEQYF	TGCAGCGTTGGGACTAGCGGGGTTCGGGTCTACGAGCAGTACTTC
TRBV12-3/TRBV12-4	NA	TRBJ2-7	many	CASSLPANFYEQYF	TGTGCCAGCAGTTTACCGGCAAATTTCTACGAGCAGTACTTC
TRBV27	TRBD2	TRBJ2-3	NA	CASSPRAAGASDTQYF	TGTGCCAGCAGTCCCCGCGCGGCGGGAGCATCAGATACGCAGTATTTT
TRBV3-1	NA	TRBJ2-3	NA	CASSQGPLDTQYF	TGTGCCAGCAGCCAAGGCCCCCTGGATACGCAGTATTTT
TRBV12-5	NA	TRBJ2-1	NA	CASGFRSGTPTYNEQFF	TGTGCTAGTGGTTTTAGGTCCGGGACTCCAACCTACAATGAGCAGTTCTTC
TRBV7-9	TRBD1	TRBJ1-2	few	CASVRDSRSFYGYTF	TGTGCCAGTGTCCGGGACAGTCGCTCCTTCTATGGCTACACCTTC
TRBV5-1	TRBD2	TRBJ2-1	many	CASSSPGTSGSGNEQFF	TGCGCCAGCAGCTCTCCTGGGACTAGCGGGAGCGGGAATGAGCAGTTCTTC
TRBV20-1	NA	TRBJ2-7	few	CSAKLGGLLEQYF	TGCAGTGCTAAGCTCGGAGGGCTCCTAGAGCAGTACTTC
TRBV7-2	TRBD2	TRBJ2-2	NA	CASSNGGGPTGELFF	TGTGCCAGCAGCAACGGGGGAGGGCCGACCGGGGAGCTGTTTTTT
TRBV9	NA	TRBJ2-7	NA	CASSGPTLEQYF	TGTGCCAGCAGCGGCCCCACGTTGGAGCAGTACTTC
TRBV11-2	NA	TRBJ2-3	NA	CASSFSSAPSTDTQYF	TGTGCCAGCAGCTTTAGCTCGGCTCCTAGCACAGATACGCAGTATTTT